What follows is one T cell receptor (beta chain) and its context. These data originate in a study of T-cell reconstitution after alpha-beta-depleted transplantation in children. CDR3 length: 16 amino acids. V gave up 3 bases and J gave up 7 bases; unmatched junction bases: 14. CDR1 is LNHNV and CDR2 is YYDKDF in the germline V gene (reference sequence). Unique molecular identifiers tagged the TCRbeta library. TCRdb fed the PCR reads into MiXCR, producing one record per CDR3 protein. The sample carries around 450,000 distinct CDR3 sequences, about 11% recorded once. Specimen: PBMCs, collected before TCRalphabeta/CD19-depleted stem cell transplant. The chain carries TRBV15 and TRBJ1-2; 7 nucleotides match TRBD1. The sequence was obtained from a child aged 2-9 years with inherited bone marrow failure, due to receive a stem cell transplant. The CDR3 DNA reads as TGTGCCACCAGCAGCAGACAGGGCGGGCTTCGAGGTGGCTACACCTTC. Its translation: CATSSRQGGLRGGYTF.